This T cell receptor beta chain was sequenced in a study of T cells in localized non-small cell lung cancer. Study-wide findings and caveats: Uninvolved adjacent lung had more T cell clonality than any other tissue, topping tumor. Sequencing involved a lone tumor region, leaving heterogeneity possible. Appearances in adjacent lung were noted for a median 57 of the top 100 tumor clones. Longer overall survival was associated with a higher density of T cells in the blood.

The CDR3 runs to 16 residues. Trimming removed 6 bases from V and 4 bases from J; junction bases left unmatched: 8. Looked up from germline, CDR1 is SGHRS and CDR2 is YFSETQ. Regarding this clone: As yet, its antigen is unknown.

TCRdb keeps only in-frame clones here, not all; method: immunoSEQ multiplex PCR. The sample carries under 50,000 clones, under 90% recorded once. Sequences were derived from peripheral blood mononuclear cells, sampled before any cancer treatment. The receptor was isolated from a man aged 40 to 70 with stage III lung adenocarcinoma. The rearrangement links TRBV5-1 to TRBJ2-6; 9 positions agree with TRBD1. CDR3 sequence reads: CASTKMGQGGANVLTF. The CDR3 region has the DNA TGCGCCAGCACCAAGATGGGACAGGGAGGGGCCAACGTCCTGACTTTC.